The subject of this entry is one T cell receptor beta chain. This entry is derived from a study of blood T cell repertoires in COVID-19. CDR1 is MDHEN and CDR2 is SYDVKM in the germline V gene. The ends were cut back, 6 bases at V and 6 bases at J, with 21 bases in the middle. This CDR3 has 16 amino acids. Profiled with immunoSEQ multiplex PCR; TCRdb holds only in-frame clones, not every one. The table shows 150,000 to 200,000 clones, with around 90% occurring only once. This receptor was identified in a man between 50 and 59 years old with acute or convalescent COVID-19. Sequenced: peripheral blood. V usage is TRBV28 and J usage is TRBJ1-5; no clear D gene. In DNA, the CDR3 is TGTGCCAGCAGACCTTTCGGAGCCGGGGAATCTCAGCCCCAGCATTTT. As protein: CASRPFGAGESQPQHF.